This T cell receptor beta chain was profiled in a study of cytomegalovirus exposure and HLA in healthy donors. On the study more broadly: Tens of millions of unique TCRs from HLA-typed donors were held in an early release of data. Overall study results and limits: Reports showed the classifier diagnosing cytomegalovirus status with high specificity and sensitivity. A later analysis found most CMV-associated TCR beta chains apparently HLA-restricted.

In the PCR, 60 Vbeta and 13 Jbeta primers were used. Clones were sequenced by immunoSEQ multiplex PCR, and TCRdb holds only the in-frame ones, with some missing. The sample carries 150,000 or so clones, roughly four fifths recorded once. The CDR3 contains 14 residues. Germline-derived CDR1 and CDR2 are MGHRA and YSYEKL. Trimming removed 4 bases from V and 1 base from J, with 10 bases in between. Donors consisted of healthy bone marrow donors. Regarding this clone: No antigen is known for it.

Input material: PBMCs. The origin of this receptor is a man younger than 30 in good health and CMV-seropositive. The chain links TRBV4-1 to TRBJ1-1; tentative D call: TRBD1 (6 bases). CDR3 loop: CASSPGTRNTEAFF. DNA for the CDR3: TGCGCCAGCAGCCCCGGGACACGGAACACTGAAGCTTTCTTT.